The T cell receptor beta chain under discussion was sequenced for a study of cytomegalovirus exposure and HLA in healthy donors (TCRdb year 2017). With respect to the entire study: In an earlier analysis of 587 of the donors, 276 Gb of sequence data and 90 million to 120 million unique TCR beta sequences from roughly 190 million T cells were reported. Along with the roughly 670-subject first cohort, a separate validation cohort of over a hundred different subjects was used. Alongside the repertoire data, information on donor age, sex, ethnicity and CMV serostatus was compiled. A few DR-DQ haplotypes were handled as single units for association and clustering because linkage in the cohort was strong. The study aimed to test whether signatures of past pathogen exposure could be identified by cataloging public T cell receptors. All discovery cohort repertoires had been generated using a single sequencing platform. Both class I and class II loci were covered by HLA typing, at four-digit resolution. In a later analysis, previously published TCR beta repertoires from about 670 donors were re-analyzed and high-resolution HLA genotyping was added so that TCR occurrence patterns could be studied. An early release covering about 600 HLA-typed donors comprised around 300 gigabases of sequencing data and tens of millions of unique TCR sequences. The T cell repertoires of about 700 subjects were profiled by immunosequencing and related to cytomegalovirus serostatus. To predict cytomegalovirus infection status, the study combined high-throughput TCR immunosequencing, statistical association of individual TCRs with disease status, and machine learning. A later genetic analysis took genome-wide SNP genotypes for about 60% of the roughly 670 donors and used that subset as a discovery cohort. Across around 400 genotyped donors of the cohort, an average of approximately 240,000 unique TCR beta nucleotide sequences per donor were sequenced, and around 19% of those sequences were non-productive. In the later analysis, no new phenotypic data were used to find candidate immune exposures; instead, reliance was placed on TCR beta sequences and their occurrence across donors. Of the roughly 410 genotyped donors, 80% to 90% were placed in the genetic ancestry cluster associated with self-reported Caucasian donors. Typing coverage varied by locus: about 620-630 donors for A, B, C, DRB1 and DQB1; around 560 for DQA1; more than 600 for DPA1; 400 to 480 for DPB1. In an earlier analysis of 500 to 650 of the donors, high-throughput TCR beta sequencing was used to judge whether each TCR beta V gene segment behaved as functional or pseudogenic. Broader findings and caveats from the paper: When HLA alleles, especially DR and DQ, strongly co-occurred, TCR associations were difficult to assign to individual alleles. Compared with the roughly 670-donor mean, donors in an Asian-associated ancestry cluster had fewer N-insertions in productive TCRs, according to a later genetic analysis. The authors suggested that the approach could potentially be extended to other disease states and immunological phenotypes. The classifier was reported to diagnose cytomegalovirus status with high specificity and sensitivity in both the original and validation cohorts. In a later analysis, the rate of TCR association differed among HLA loci, with DRB1 alleles having the most associated TCRs and HLA-C alleles having the fewest. Some IMGT-functional V segments, including TRBV6-2 and TRBV6-3, could not be distinguished by the 87-base-pair reads and were therefore excluded. A further reported finding was that TCR beta sequences accurately predicted the HLA-A and HLA-B alleles for most subjects in the first cohort. Seventeen rarely observed V segments, including chromosome 9 orphons, were excluded from the earlier analysis of several hundred of the donors because counts were too low. Correlated functional status among segregating V segments might reflect linkage disequilibrium, but an unknown experimental factor could not be ruled out. A cluster of highly shared sequence variants was judged likely to represent a technical artifact of the sequencing pipeline. Broadly in line with IMGT annotations, most TCR beta V segments showed up in productive rearrangements about 87% or about 30% of the time in an earlier analysis of around 600 of the donors. In the study, about 150 TCR beta chains were listed as associated with cytomegalovirus. Across donors, most TCR sequences were observed very rarely, whereas some public TCRs were present in many individuals. V-gene and J-gene trimming of TCR beta chains was associated with a missense DCLRE1C variant in a later genetic analysis, and the association was replicated in an independent cohort. The only immune exposure information available for the cohort was CMV serostatus. A later analysis reported that several top co-occurrence clusters appeared linked to parvovirus B19, influenza, CMV and Epstein-Barr virus. In vitro tests confirmed that a few of the cytomegalovirus-associated TCR beta chains recognize cytomegalovirus antigens. At a false discovery rate of 0.05, a later analysis linked 16,951 TCR beta sequences to specific HLA alleles. Because HLA typing was unavailable for some donors at each locus, only the typed subset was used in association tests. According to a later analysis, most CMV-associated TCR beta chains appeared to be HLA-restricted, and the HLA associations seemed to be driven largely by CMV exposure. In this cohort, only TCR beta chains were sequenced, and detectable features were limited by the absence of alpha or paired-chain data. Sequencing depth was assumed to be roughly uniform across donors in the presence/absence analyses, though that assumption may not hold. A later analysis found that HLA-associated TCR beta chains were more clonally expanded and had lower generation probabilities than equally common non-associated chains.

The library was generated by the immunoSEQ multiplex PCR assay. A mixture of 60 forward primers for TCR Vbeta segments and 13 reverse primers for TCR Jbeta segments was used in the multiplex PCR. Amplification of the CDR3 region of rearranged TCR beta genes was performed with a multiplex PCR assay on genomic DNA. Amplified TCR beta libraries were sequenced as 87-base-pair reads on the Illumina HiSeq System. The original methods were these. A later analysis counted around 72 million unique TCR beta chains across the 500 to 850 repertoires, and about 10 million of these chains were shared by at least two donors. Raw reads were error-corrected and collapsed into unique sequences by a nearest-neighbor algorithm in which closely related sequences were merged to remove PCR and sequencing errors. V, D and J gene segments were assigned by aligning CDR3 sequences to IMGT reference sequences. For a sequence to be retained, at least a six-nucleotide match to both a V gene segment and a J gene segment was required. A rearrangement counted as productive if the CDR3 had no stop codons and remained in frame with V and J, and every other rearrangement counted as non-productive. CDR3 was defined according to IMGT convention as the region running from the second conserved V-encoded cysteine to the conserved J-encoded phenylalanine. The earlier analysis of about 590 of the donors excluded sequences that lacked an unambiguous match to a single V gene segment. In an earlier analysis of approximately 550 of the donors, V segments were called functional above 56.7% productive rearrangements and were called segregating when the between-donor standard deviation exceeded 5%. A statistical classification framework was built for diagnosing cytomegalovirus status from the catalog of TCR beta chain sequences. V and J gene assignment, in a later analysis, came from comparing TCR nucleotide sequences with IMGT/GENE-DB human TR gene sequences. Using the TCRdist pipeline, a later analysis assigned CDR3 sequences along with most-parsimonious VDJ recombination scenarios. In a later analysis, each TCR beta chain was defined by its CDR3 amino acid sequence together with its V-gene family, and reads lacking a unique V-gene family were excluded. A later analysis removed several hundred highly shared, low-generation-probability nucleotide sequences to deal with suspected cross-contamination and a sequencing artifact. For each public chain, a later analysis derived a clonal expansion index from normalized ranks of inferred template counts within each repertoire. Generation probabilities in a later analysis came from a VDJ recombination model fitted to out-of-frame rearrangements, and those results were checked against IGoR. In a later analysis, hypergeometric tests were used to score TCR-TCR, TCR-HLA and TCR-CMV co-occurrence, with a repertoire-size bias correction applied to TCR pairs. False discovery rates were estimated in a later analysis by permuting HLA or CMV assignments 20 times. A later analysis grouped co-occurring TCRs with DBSCAN, adding TCRdist sequence similarity when clustering within HLA-allele-positive subsets. Repertoires with fewer than 30,000 or more than 120,000 public chains, plus five repertoires with anomalous nucleotide sharing, were excluded from co-occurrence clustering. The table comes from immuneACCESS by way of TCRdb, which keeps in-frame sequences with V and J called. Part of the clones is missing from these tables; in studies checked, under half for an unresolved V gene and the rest for unknown reasons. V and J calls plus clone size are reproduced from that table; the DNA served to infer D and trimming. This sample comprises 100,000 to 150,000 clones, less than 90% of them detected only once. Of the sample, about 1.5% is held by the ten largest clones.

As to this clone: Its antigen remains unidentified. No base quality information exists; no much larger clone differs at one position.

In total, around 600 healthy bone marrow donors made up the cohort. Cohort members were all nominally healthy when sampled, although unrecorded immune exposures were likely present. The donor was CMV seronegative and belonged to the group of 350 or so seronegative cohort members. A peripheral blood sample was provided by each donor, and peripheral blood mononuclear cells were used for TCR beta sequencing. Genomic DNA was extracted from the blood cell samples with the Qiagen DNeasy Blood Extraction Kit. Sequences MGHRA (CDR1) and YSYEKL (CDR2) are obtained from the germline V gene. V loses 4 bases of germline sequence and J loses 5 bases, and the interval between the two ends is 19 bases. Counted from cysteine to phenylalanine, this CDR3 has 16 amino acids. Only the CDR3 DNA stays, 48 bases, in frame from base 1.

This TCR was sampled from a man aged 40-55 years in good health and CMV-seronegative. The receptor chain draws on TRBV4-1 and TRBJ2-3; the D gene is possibly TRBD2, with 6 bases matching. The sample taken for sequencing was PBMCs. CDR3 region: CASSPLPGTGQDTQYF. Read as DNA, the sequence is TGCGCCAGCAGCCCTCTACCTGGGACTGGCCAAGATACGCAGTATTTT.